The 18 T cell receptor beta chains below were found in one sample sequenced in a study of vaccination and CD4 T cells after COVID-19. The treatment here: roughly ten-day PBMC culture with coronavirus spike peptide pools or control peptides (ViraFEST assay). Their antigens remain unidentified. Cultured CD4+ T cell DNA underwent sequencing with the Oncomine TCR Beta short-read assay. TCRdb analysed the PCR reads with MiXCR anew, one entry per CDR3 protein. The repertoire includes more than 9,500 distinct CDR3 sequences, around half of them detected once, and 17% sits in the top ten. The sample was cultured CD4+ T cells from blood, taken after SARS-CoV-2 vaccination. The source of these receptors is a human donor with COVID-19.

This clonotype was seen a few times. The chain links TRBV12-3 or TRBV12-4 to TRBJ1-5; possible D gene TRBD1, 5 bases. V was trimmed by 6 bases and J by 11 bases, leaving 17 bases between them. The CDR3 runs 13 residues. CDR3 bases: TGTGCCAGCAGGAGGATAAACGGGGGATCCCAGCATTTT. It codes for CASRRINGGSQHF.

The J gene is TRBJ1-5, the V gene TRBV15; TRBD1 is a possible D gene (6 bases). Germline V gene lookup returns CDR1 LNHNV and CDR2 YYDKDF (reference sequence). This CDR3 comprises 17 residues. V gave up 1 base and J gave up 10 bases, with 23 bases separating them. The CDR3 is CATSRVTGTLPRVPQHF. In nucleotides, the CDR3 is TGTGCCACCAGCAGAGTAACCGGGACACTCCCCCGAGTACCCCAGCATTTT. Full variable domain (outside the CDR3, taken from reference TRBV15 and TRBJ1-5): DAMVIQNPRYQVTQFGKPVTLSCSQTLNHNVMYWYQQKSSQAPKLLFHYYDKDFNNEADTPDNFQSRRPNTSFCFLDIRSPGLGDTAMYLCATSRVTGTLPRVPQHFGDGTRLSIL.

The chain has TRBV7-8 and TRBJ1-5, with 10 nucleotides matching TRBD1. V gave up 6 bases and J gave up 6 bases; unmatched junction bases: 5. The CDR3 sequence is 14 residues long. Germline CDR1 is SGHVS and CDR2 is FQNEAQ. The CDR3 reads CASSTDRGPQPQHF. The CDR3 bases are TGTGCCAGCAGTACCGACAGGGGGCCTCAGCCCCAGCATTTT.

The chain employs TRBV20-1 and TRBJ1-3; TRBD1 might be the D (5 bases). This CDR3 has 16 amino acids. CDR1 DFQATT and CDR2 SNEGSKA come from the germline V gene (reference sequence). V dropped 1 base and J dropped 4 bases, with 17 bases sitting between them. The DNA for the CDR3 is TGCAGTGCTAGAGCCCCATTGGGTAGGGACGGAAACACCATATATTTT. It translates to CSARAPLGRDGNTIYF.

V is TRBV7-9 and J is TRBJ1-6; D is unresolved. V was shortened by 5 bases and J by 9 bases, with 8 bases between the two germline ends. CDR1 and CDR2 (germline): SEHNR, FQNEAQ (reference sequence). The CDR3 contains 12 residues. The CDR3 reads CASSRGSSPLHF. The CDR3 region has the DNA TGTGCCAGCAGCCGGGGTAGTTCACCCCTCCACTTT. The full variable domain, its missing parts supplied by reference TRBV7-9 and TRBJ1-6, is DTGVSQNPRHKITKRGQNVTFRCDPISEHNRLYWYRQTLGQGPEFLTYFQNEAQLEKSRLLSDRFSAERPKGSFSTLEIQRTEQGDSAMYLCASSRGSSPLHFGNGTRLTVT.

This clonotype appeared a single time. The rearrangement links TRBV7-2 to TRBJ1-6; the D gene is possibly TRBD1 (5 bases). Germline V CDR1 and CDR2: SGHTA, FQGNSA. Trimming pared 1 base from V and 6 bases from J, leaving 10 bases between. CDR3 length equals 15 residues. The CDR3 loop is CASSLGVGTNSPLHF. The CDR3 nucleotides read TGTGCCAGCAGCTTAGGCGTGGGGACTAATTCACCCCTCCACTTT.

The gene calls are TRBV6-2 or TRBV6-3 and TRBJ2-7; a weak D match, TRBD2 (6 bases). The germline gives CDR1 MNHEY, CDR2 SVGEGT. This CDR3 is 14 amino acids long. V was cut by 6 bases and J by 5 bases, with 17 bases left in between. The CDR3: CASRAWDPGDEQYF. CDR3 nucleotide sequence: TGTGCCAGCAGGGCTTGGGACCCGGGAGACGAGCAGTACTTC.

The V gene is TRBV2, the J gene TRBJ1-4; no firm D call. From germline, CDR1 is SNHLY and CDR2 FYNNEI. V was trimmed by 3 bases and J by 10 bases, leaving 15 bases between them. The CDR3 contains 14 residues. CDR3 bases: TGTGCCAGCAGTGAGACATCGGCTAAGGGAAAACTGTTTTTT. Amino acids: CASSETSAKGKLFF.

The rearrangement joins TRBV7-8 to TRBJ2-1; D possibly matches TRBD1 or TRBD2 (5 bases each). The V end was cut by 5 bases, the J end by 0 bases, with 11 bases between. This CDR3 spans 15 amino acids. Looked up from germline, CDR1 is SGHVS and CDR2 is FQNEAQ. The CDR3 sequence: CASSGSGPSYNEQFF. CDR3 bases: TGTGCCAGCAGCGGTTCGGGACCCTCCTACAATGAGCAGTTCTTC. The whole variable domain, remainder taken from reference TRBV7-8 and TRBJ2-1, is GAGVSQSPRYKVAKRGQDVALRCDPISGHVSLFWYQQALGQGPEFLTYFQNEAQLDKSGLPSDRFFAERPEGSVSTLKIQRTQQEDSAVYLCASSGSGPSYNEQFFGPGTRLTVL.

The V gene is TRBV7-9, the J gene TRBJ2-7; D is uncertain. The CDR3 runs 12 residues. Germline V gives CDR1 SEHNR, CDR2 FQNEAQ (reference sequence). The V end lost 3 bases, the J end lost 2 bases, and 5 bases lay between the germline ends. CDR3 residues: CASSFSPYEQYF. In DNA form, the CDR3 reads TGTGCCAGCAGCTTCAGTCCCTACGAGCAGTACTTC.

Here the CDR3 DNA reads TGTGCCAGCAGTCCCGGGACTAGCGAACAAGAGACCCAGTACTTC. Amino acids: CASSPGTSEQETQYF. The V gene is TRBV6-1, the J gene TRBJ2-5, with 10 bases identical to TRBD2. This CDR3 region has 15 residues. CDR1 is MNHNS, CDR2 SASEGT, per germline. The J segment lost 2 bases and the V segment lost 5 bases, leaving 5 bases of the junction unmatched.

This clonotype was recorded only once. V is TRBV7-8 and J is TRBJ2-2; D not certain. CDR3 length: 12 residues. Germline lookup yields CDR1 SGHVS and CDR2 FQNEAQ. Trimming removed 3 bases at V and 3 bases at J, with 2 bases between. CDR3 sequence (DNA): TGTGCCAGCAGCTTGGACACCGGGGAGCTGTTTTTT. This translates into CASSLDTGELFF.

V gene TRBV6-1 combines with J gene TRBJ1-2; 8 bases are a match to TRBD1. CDR1 and CDR2 from the germline V gene are MNHNS and SASEGT. The V segment lost 8 bases and the J segment 1 base; nucleotides outside the gene matches: 9. The CDR3 runs to 15 residues. Written as DNA, the CDR3 is TGTGCCAGCTCAGCCCGGGACAGGCTTAACTATGGCTACACCTTC. Its translation: CASSARDRLNYGYTF.

This rearrangement joins TRBV19 to TRBJ1-5; TRBD1 aligns across 9 bases. With 5 bases clipped from V and 0 bases from J, the junction kept 8 bases outside the gene matches. This CDR3 comprises 17 residues. CDR1 and CDR2 from the germline V gene are LNHDA and SQIVND (reference sequence). The CDR3 DNA reads TGTGCCAGTAGTCCTTACGGGACAGGGCCTAGCAATCAGCCCCAGCATTTT. Translating it yields CASSPYGTGPSNQPQHF.

There are a few counts of this clonotype. The V gene is TRBV6-1, the J gene TRBJ2-7, with TRBD1 matching 7 bases. CDR1 is MNHNS, CDR2 SASEGT, per germline. The CDR3 consists of 14 residues. Trimming took 6 bases from V and 3 from J; bases not matched to a gene: 8. The DNA of the CDR3 is TGTGCCAGCAGGTTGGGACAGACTATCTACGAGCAGTACTTC. Amino acid sequence: CASRLGQTIYEQYF.

This clonotype was detected only once. V usage is TRBV7-2 and J usage is TRBJ2-7, with unresolved D. V was trimmed by 1 base and J by 6 bases, leaving 7 bases between them. Per germline, CDR1 SGHTA and CDR2 FQGNSA. The CDR3 length is 12 residues. CDR3 amino acids: CASSLGPLEQYF. The CDR3 DNA follows: TGTGCCAGCAGCTTAGGCCCCCTCGAGCAGTACTTC.

The CDR3 DNA reads TGTGCCAGCAGCCCTTGGACAGGGGGCGACCAAGAGACCCAGTACTTC. Protein product: CASSPWTGGDQETQYF. The chain couples TRBV7-9 to TRBJ2-5; TRBD1 matches 11 bases. Per the germline V gene, CDR1 is SEHNR and CDR2 is FQNEAQ (reference sequence). V trimming: 5 bases; J trimming: 0 bases; junction bases outside the gene matches: 5. The CDR3 sequence is 16 residues long.

The chain carries TRBV20-1 and TRBJ2-5; TRBD2 matches at 11 bases. Germline loops: CDR1 DFQATT, CDR2 SNEGSKA (reference sequence). There are 13 residues in the CDR3. J was trimmed by 5 bases and V by 3 bases; bases with no gene match: 2. The CDR3: CSARTSGVETQYF. DNA for the CDR3: TGCAGTGCTAGGACTAGCGGGGTGGAGACCCAGTACTTC.